This entry features one T cell receptor (beta chain) sequence. As yet, its antigen is unknown. At one end, the junction sequence differs from germline, possibly due to a read error. These data originate in a study of blood T cells in healthy people across ages. Study as a whole: About one barcoded beta molecule per two T cells came from capture by template switching.

Together with a sample-barcoded 5' primer, a J-beta primer mix was included in a second PCR lasting about 7 to 11 cycles. A 12-random-nucleotide template-switch adaptor tagged each cDNA molecule. Via MiXCR, TCRdb re-called the 5' RACE reads, giving one row per CDR3 protein. The data contain about a million distinct CDR3 sequences, roughly 51% of them singletons. Whole-study results and caveats: TCR beta diversity was tightly associated with the proportion of naive T cells. Across the age range, TCR beta diversity per million T cells fell in a roughly linear way.

CDR1 and CDR2 from the germline V gene are SGDLS and YYNGEE. The length of the CDR3 is 15 residues. The specimen sequenced was blood. The rearrangement uses TRBV9 and TRBJ2-3, with a weak D call TRBD2 (6 bases). The source is an older woman in good health. The CDR3 DNA reads TGTGCCGGCAGCGTACCCCGGGAGTACTCGGATACGCAGTATTTT. This codes for CAGSVPREYSDTQYF.